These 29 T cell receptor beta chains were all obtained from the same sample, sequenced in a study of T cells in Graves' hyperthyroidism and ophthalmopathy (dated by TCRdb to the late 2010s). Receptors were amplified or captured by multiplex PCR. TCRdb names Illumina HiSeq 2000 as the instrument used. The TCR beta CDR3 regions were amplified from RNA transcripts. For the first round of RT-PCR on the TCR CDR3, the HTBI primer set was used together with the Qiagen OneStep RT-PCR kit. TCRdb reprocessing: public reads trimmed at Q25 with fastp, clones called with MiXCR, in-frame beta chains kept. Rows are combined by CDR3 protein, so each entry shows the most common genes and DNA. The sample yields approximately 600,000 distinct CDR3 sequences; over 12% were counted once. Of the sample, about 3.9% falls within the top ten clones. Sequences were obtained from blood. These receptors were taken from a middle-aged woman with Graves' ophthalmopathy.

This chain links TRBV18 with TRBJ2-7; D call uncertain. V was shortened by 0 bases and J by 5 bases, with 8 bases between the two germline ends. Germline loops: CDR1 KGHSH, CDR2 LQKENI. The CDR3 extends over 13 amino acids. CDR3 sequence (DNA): TGTGCCAGCTCACCACCGTCCGTAGACGAGCAGTACTTC. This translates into CASSPPSVDEQYF.

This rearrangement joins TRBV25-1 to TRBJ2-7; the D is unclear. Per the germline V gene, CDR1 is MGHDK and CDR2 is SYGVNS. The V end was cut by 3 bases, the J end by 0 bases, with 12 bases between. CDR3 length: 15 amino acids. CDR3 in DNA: TGTGCCAGCAGTGATTTCCTGGGAAGCTCCTACGAGCAGTACTTC. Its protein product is CASSDFLGSSYEQYF.

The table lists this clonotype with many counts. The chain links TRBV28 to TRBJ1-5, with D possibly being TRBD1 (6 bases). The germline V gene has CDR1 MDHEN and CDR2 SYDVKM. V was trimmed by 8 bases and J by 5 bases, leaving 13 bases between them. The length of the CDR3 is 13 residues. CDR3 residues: CASGTGFYQPQHF. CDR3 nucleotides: TGTGCCAGCGGTACAGGGTTTTATCAGCCCCAGCATTTT.

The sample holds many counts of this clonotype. CDR3: CASTFSGNSYEQYF. CDR3 DNA sequence: TGTGCCAGCACCTTTAGCGGGAACTCCTACGAGCAGTACTTC. The J gene is TRBJ2-7, the V gene TRBV12-3 or TRBV12-4; 8 bases are shared with TRBD2. CDR3 length equals 14 residues. The trim removed 7 bases at V and 0 bases at J, leaving 5 bases unmatched.

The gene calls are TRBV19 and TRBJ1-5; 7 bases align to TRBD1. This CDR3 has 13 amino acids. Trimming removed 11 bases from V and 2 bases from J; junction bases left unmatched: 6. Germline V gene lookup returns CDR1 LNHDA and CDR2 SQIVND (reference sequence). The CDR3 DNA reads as TGTGCCGGACCGGGACAGCGCAATCAGCCCCAGCATTTT. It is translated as CAGPGQRNQPQHF.

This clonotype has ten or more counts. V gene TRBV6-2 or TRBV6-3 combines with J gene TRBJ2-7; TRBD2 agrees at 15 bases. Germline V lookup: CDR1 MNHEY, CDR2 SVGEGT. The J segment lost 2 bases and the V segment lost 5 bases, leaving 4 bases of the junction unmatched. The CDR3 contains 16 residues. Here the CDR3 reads CASSVGLAGGAYEQYF. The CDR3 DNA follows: TGTGCCAGCAGTGTCGGACTAGCGGGAGGGGCCTACGAGCAGTACTTC.

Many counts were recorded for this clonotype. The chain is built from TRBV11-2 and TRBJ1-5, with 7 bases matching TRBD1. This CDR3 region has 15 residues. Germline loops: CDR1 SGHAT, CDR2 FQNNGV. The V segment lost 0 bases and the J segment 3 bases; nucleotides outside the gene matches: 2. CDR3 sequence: CASSLETGPNQPQHF. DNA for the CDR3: TGTGCCAGCAGCTTAGAGACAGGGCCCAATCAGCCCCAGCATTTT.

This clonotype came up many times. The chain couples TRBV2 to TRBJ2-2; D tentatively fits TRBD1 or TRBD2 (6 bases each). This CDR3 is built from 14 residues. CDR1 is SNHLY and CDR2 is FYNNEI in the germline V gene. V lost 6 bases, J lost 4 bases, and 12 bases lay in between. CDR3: CASREGEGTGELFF. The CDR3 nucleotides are TGTGCCAGCAGGGAGGGGGAAGGCACCGGGGAGCTGTTTTTT. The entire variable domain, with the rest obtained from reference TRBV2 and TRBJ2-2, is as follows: EPEVTQTPSHQVTQMGQEVILRCVPISNHLYFYWYRQILGQKVEFLVSFYNNEISEKSEIFDDQFSVERPDGSNFTLKIRSTKLEDSAMYFCASREGEGTGELFFGEGSRLTVL.

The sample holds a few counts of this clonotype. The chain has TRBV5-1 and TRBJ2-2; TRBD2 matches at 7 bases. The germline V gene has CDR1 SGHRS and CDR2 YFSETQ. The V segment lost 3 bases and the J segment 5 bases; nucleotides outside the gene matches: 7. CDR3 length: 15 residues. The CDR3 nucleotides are TGCGCCAGCAGCTCCAGAGGACTAGTGACCGGGGAGCTGTTTTTT. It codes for CASSSRGLVTGELFF.

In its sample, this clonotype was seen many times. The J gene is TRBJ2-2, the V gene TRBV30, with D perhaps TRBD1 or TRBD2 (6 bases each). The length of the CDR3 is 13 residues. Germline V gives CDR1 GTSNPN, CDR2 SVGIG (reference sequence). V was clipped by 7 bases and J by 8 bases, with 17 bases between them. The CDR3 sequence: CAFDRRVRGELFF. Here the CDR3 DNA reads TGTGCCTTCGACAGGAGGGTGCGGGGGGAGCTGTTTTTT.

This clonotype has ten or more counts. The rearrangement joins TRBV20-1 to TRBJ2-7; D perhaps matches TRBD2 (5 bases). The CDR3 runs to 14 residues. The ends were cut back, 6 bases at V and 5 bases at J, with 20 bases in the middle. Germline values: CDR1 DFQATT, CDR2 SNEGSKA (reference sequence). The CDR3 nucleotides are TGCAGTGCCCAAATCCCCGGCACTAGAGACGAGCAGTACTTC. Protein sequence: CSAQIPGTRDEQYF.

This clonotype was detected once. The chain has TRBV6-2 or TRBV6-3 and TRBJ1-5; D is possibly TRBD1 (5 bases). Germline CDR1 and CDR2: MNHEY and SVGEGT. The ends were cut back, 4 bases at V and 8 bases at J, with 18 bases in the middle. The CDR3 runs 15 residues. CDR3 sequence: CASSSTSGFVEPQHF. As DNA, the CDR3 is TGTGCCAGCAGTTCGACCTCAGGGTTTGTTGAGCCCCAGCATTTT.

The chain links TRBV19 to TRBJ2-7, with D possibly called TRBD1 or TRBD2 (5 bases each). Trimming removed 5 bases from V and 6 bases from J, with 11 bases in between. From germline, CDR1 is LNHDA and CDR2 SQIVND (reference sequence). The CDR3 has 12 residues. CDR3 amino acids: CASSSKGSEQYF. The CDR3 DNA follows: TGTGCCAGTAGTTCCAAGGGGAGCGAGCAGTACTTC.

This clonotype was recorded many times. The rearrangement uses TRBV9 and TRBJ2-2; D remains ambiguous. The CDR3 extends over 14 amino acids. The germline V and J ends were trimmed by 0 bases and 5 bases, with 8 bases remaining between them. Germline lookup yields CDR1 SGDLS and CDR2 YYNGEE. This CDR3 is CASSVEVLTGELFF. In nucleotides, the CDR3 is TGTGCCAGCAGCGTAGAGGTCCTTACCGGGGAGCTGTTTTTT.

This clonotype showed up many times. The CDR3 nucleotides are TGTGCCAGCAGCACAGCGGATCCGGGCGAGCAGTACTTC. Amino acid sequence: CASSTADPGEQYF. V gene TRBV28 combines with J gene TRBJ2-7; D perhaps matches TRBD2 (5 bases). The CDR3 has 13 residues. Trimming cost V 6 bases and J 6 bases, with 15 bases left between them. The germline V gene encodes CDR1 MDHEN and CDR2 SYDVKM.

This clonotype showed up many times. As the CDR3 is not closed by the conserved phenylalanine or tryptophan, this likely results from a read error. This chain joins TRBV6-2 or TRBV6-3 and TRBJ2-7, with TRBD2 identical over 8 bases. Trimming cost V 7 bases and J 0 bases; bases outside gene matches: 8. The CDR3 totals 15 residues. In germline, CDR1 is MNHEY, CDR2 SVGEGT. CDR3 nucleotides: TGTGCCAGCACCGACTTCACTAGCGGCTCCTACGAGCAGTACCTC. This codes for CASTDFTSGSYEQYL.

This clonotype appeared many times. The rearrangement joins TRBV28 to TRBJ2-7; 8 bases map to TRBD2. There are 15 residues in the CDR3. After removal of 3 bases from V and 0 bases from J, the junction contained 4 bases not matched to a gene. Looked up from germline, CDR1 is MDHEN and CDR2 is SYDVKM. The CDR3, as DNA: TGTGCCAGCAGTTTCCGGGGGACTAGCTCCTACGAGCAGTACTTC. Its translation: CASSFRGTSSYEQYF.

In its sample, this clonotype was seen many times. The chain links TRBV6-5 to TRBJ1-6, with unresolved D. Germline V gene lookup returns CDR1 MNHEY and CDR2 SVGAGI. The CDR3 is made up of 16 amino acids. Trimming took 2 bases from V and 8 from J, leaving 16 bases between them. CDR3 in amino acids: CASSYNGRTLDSPLHF. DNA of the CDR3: TGTGCCAGCAGTTACAACGGACGCACTCTAGATTCACCCCTCCACTTT.

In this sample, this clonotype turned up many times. The CDR3 is CASSRTGKYQETQYF. DNA for the CDR3: TGTGCCAGCAGCCGGACAGGGAAATACCAAGAGACCCAGTACTTC. The V gene is TRBV2, the J gene TRBJ2-5, with 8 bases aligning to TRBD1. Per the germline V gene, CDR1 is SNHLY and CDR2 is FYNNEI. The CDR3 runs 15 residues. Trimming cost V 6 bases and J 0 bases; bases outside gene matches: 6.

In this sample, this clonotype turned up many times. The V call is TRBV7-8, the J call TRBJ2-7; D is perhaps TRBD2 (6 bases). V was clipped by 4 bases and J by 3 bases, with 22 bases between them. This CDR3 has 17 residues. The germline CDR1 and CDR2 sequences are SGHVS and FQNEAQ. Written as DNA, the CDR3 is TGTGCCAGCAGCTCATCCAGGAGGGGTGTCAGCCACTACGAGCAGTACTTC. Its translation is CASSSSRRGVSHYEQYF.

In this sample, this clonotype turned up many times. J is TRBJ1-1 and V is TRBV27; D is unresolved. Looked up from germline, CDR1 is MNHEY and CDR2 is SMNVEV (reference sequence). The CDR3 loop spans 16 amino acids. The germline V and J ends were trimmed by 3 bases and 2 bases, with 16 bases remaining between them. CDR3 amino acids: CASSLEGRQPNTEAFF. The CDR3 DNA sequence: TGTGCCAGCAGTTTGGAGGGCCGTCAGCCCAACACTGAAGCTTTCTTT.

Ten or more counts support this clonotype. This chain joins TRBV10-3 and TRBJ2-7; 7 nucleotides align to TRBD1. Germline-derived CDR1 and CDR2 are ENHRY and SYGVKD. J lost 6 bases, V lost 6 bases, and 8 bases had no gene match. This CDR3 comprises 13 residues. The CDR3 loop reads CAISTDRVGEQYF. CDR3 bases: TGTGCCATCAGCACCGACAGGGTAGGCGAGCAGTACTTC.

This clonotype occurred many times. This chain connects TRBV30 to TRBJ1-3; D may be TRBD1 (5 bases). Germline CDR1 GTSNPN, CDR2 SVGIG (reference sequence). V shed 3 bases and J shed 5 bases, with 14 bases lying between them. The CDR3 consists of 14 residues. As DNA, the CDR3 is TGTGCCTGGAGCCAGGGTGGTAGTAGAAACACCATATATTTT. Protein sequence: CAWSQGGSRNTIYF. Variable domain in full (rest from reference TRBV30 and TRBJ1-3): SQTIHQWPATLVQPVGSPLSLECTVEGTSNPNLYWYRQAAGRGLQLLFYSVGIGQISSEVPQNLSASRPQDRQFILSSKKLLLSDSGFYLCAWSQGGSRNTIYFGEGSWLTVV.

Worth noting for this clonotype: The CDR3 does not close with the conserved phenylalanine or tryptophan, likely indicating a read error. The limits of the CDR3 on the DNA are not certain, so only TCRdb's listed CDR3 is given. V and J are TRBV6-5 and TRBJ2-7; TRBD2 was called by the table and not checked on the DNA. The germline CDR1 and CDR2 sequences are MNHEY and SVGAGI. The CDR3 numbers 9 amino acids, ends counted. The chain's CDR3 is CASSSTRTS.

The CDR3 region has the DNA TGTGCCTGGAGCGACGGACTTGGGAGTACTGAAGCTTTCTTT. Translating gives CAWSDGLGSTEAFF. The rearrangement links TRBV30 to TRBJ1-1; D remains ambiguous. The CDR3 contains 14 residues. V was shortened by 3 bases and J by 5 bases, with 16 bases between the two germline ends. Looked up from germline, CDR1 is GTSNPN and CDR2 is SVGIG (reference sequence).

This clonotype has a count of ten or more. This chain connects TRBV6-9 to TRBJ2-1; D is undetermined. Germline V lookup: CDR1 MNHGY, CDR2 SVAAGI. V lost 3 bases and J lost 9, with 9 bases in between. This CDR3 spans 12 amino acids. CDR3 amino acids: CASSYPPPEQFF. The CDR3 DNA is TGTGCCAGCAGTTACCCCCCGCCTGAGCAGTTCTTC.

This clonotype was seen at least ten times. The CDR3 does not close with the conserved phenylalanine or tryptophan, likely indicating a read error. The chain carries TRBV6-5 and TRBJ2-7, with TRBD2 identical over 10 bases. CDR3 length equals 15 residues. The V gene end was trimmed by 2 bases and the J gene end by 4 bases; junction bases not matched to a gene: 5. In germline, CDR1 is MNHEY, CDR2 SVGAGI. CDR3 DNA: TGTGCCAGCAGTTACCTAGCGGGAGCTGTTTACGAGCAGTACTCC. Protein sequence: CASSYLAGAVYEQYS.

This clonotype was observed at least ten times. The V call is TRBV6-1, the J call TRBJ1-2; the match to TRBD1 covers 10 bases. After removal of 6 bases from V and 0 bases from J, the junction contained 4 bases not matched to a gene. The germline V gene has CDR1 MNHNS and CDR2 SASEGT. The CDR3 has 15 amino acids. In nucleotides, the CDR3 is TGTGCCAGCAGCTCCGGGACAGGGGCTAACTATGGCTACACCTTC. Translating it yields CASSSGTGANYGYTF.

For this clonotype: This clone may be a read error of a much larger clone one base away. The CDR3 region has the DNA TGTGCCAGCTTAGAGCGGGAGATCTCCCACAATGAGCAGTTCTTC. Translation gives CASLEREISHNEQFF. The rearrangement joins TRBV6-2 or TRBV6-3 to TRBJ2-1; 8 bases match TRBD2. The CDR3 runs to 15 residues. Per the germline V gene, CDR1 is MNHEY and CDR2 is SVGEGT.